A single sample is the source of the 20 T cell receptor beta chains below, sequenced in a study of human T cells and chemical hapten exposure. Stated time point: pre-sensitization, week 0. The treatment here: therapeutic diphenylcyclopropenone sensitization with weekly scalp DPC. Each CDR3 protein gets one entry after TCRdb re-called the RACE reads with MiXCR. The sample holds roughly 380,000 distinct CDR3 sequences, 4.5% to 6% seen once. Specimen: whole blood, collected in connection with sensitization to the hapten diphenylcyclopropenone (DPC). The receptors were gathered from a woman between 45 and 60 years old with alopecia areata. Some clones in this sample may be carry-over from other donors' samples.

This chain connects TRBV12-3 or TRBV12-4 to TRBJ1-3; TRBD1 is a possible D gene (6 bases). The CDR3 sequence is 18 residues long. The V and J ends lost 5 bases and 0 bases respectively, with 20 bases between them. DNA of the CDR3: TGTGCCAGCAGTAGTGAACCGGGACACCTATTCTCTGGAAACACCATATATTTT. It yields the protein CASSSEPGHLFSGNTIYF.

Ten or more counts support this clonotype. The rearrangement joins TRBV7-9 to TRBJ2-2; TRBD1 aligns across 7 bases. Losses at the gene ends were 5 bases for V and 2 bases for J; bases not matched to a gene: 8. The CDR3 has 16 amino acids. In germline, CDR1 is SEHNR, CDR2 FQNEAQ (reference sequence). The CDR3: CASSPIRQGNTGELFF. In nucleotides, the CDR3 is TGTGCCAGCAGCCCGATCCGACAGGGAAACACCGGGGAGCTGTTTTTT.

This clonotype has at least ten counts. The chain has TRBV29-1 and TRBJ1-1; weak D call: TRBD1 (6 bases). The V gene's germline CDR1 is SQVTM and CDR2 ANQGSEA. With 0 bases removed from V and 4 bases from J, the gap between germline ends came to 12 bases. CDR3 size: 14 residues. The CDR3 spells CSVEEGGGGTEAFF. The CDR3 region has the DNA TGCAGCGTTGAAGAAGGGGGAGGGGGCACTGAAGCTTTCTTT.

This clonotype showed up just a few times. The rearrangement links TRBV20-1 to TRBJ2-2; D not resolved. The CDR3 has 14 residues. The germline V gene has CDR1 DFQATT and CDR2 SNEGSKA (reference sequence). Between the trimmed V and J ends, which lost 2 bases and 5 bases, there was a span of 12 bases. In nucleotides, the CDR3 is TGCAGTGCTAGACAACTTACAGCAACCGGGGAGCTGTTTTTT. It codes for CSARQLTATGELFF.

This clonotype was found many times. This chain joins TRBV4-1 and TRBJ2-1; D may be TRBD1 or TRBD2 (5 bases each). Trimming removed 1 base from V and 9 bases from J, with 22 bases in between. Germline lookup yields CDR1 MGHRA and CDR2 YSYEKL. The CDR3 covers 17 residues. The CDR3, as DNA: TGCGCCAGCAGCCAAGTCGATTTGGGGGTAGCGTGGGGTGAGCAGTTCTTC. It codes for CASSQVDLGVAWGEQFF.

At least ten counts were recorded for this clonotype. The chain has TRBV6-6 and TRBJ1-2, with a tentative D call TRBD1 (5 bases). The CDR3 loop spans 14 amino acids. CDR1 MNHNY and CDR2 SVGAGI come from the germline V gene (reference sequence). V was trimmed by 5 bases and J by 5 bases, leaving 15 bases between them. This CDR3 is CASSAGQGWYGYTF. The CDR3 coding sequence is TGTGCCAGCAGTGCGGGGCAGGGTTGGTATGGCTACACCTTC.

The genes are TRBV7-8 and TRBJ1-6; D unresolved. The CDR3 runs to 12 residues. CDR1 is SGHVS and CDR2 is FQNEAQ in the germline V gene. Deletions cut 5 bases from V and 8 bases from J, with 7 bases between. The DNA of the CDR3 is TGTGCCAGCAGCCGCCCCGATTCACCCCTCCACTTT. Translation: CASSRPDSPLHF.

The table lists this clonotype with many counts. This chain links TRBV29-1 with TRBJ2-3; TRBD2 matches at 8 bases. This CDR3 is 15 amino acids long. V lost 4 bases, J lost 3 bases, and 9 bases stayed unmatched. Germline CDR1 is SQVTM and CDR2 is ANQGSEA. DNA of the CDR3: TGCAGCGTTGGTCCCAGCGGGAGCGGTACAGATACGCAGTATTTT. Its protein is CSVGPSGSGTDTQYF.

This clonotype was found many times. V usage is TRBV4-2 and J usage is TRBJ2-6; 8 nucleotides agree with TRBD1. The CDR3 loop spans 20 amino acids. Losses at the gene ends were 3 bases for V and 0 bases for J; bases not matched to a gene: 13. Germline values: CDR1 LGHNA, CDR2 YNFKEQ. The CDR3 nucleotides read TGTGCCAGCAGCCATGATTACCGGGACAGGCAAAACTCTGGGGCCAACGTCCTGACTTTC. This encodes CASSHDYRDRQNSGANVLTF.

This clonotype was recorded many times. The V gene is TRBV13, the J gene TRBJ1-6; 12 nucleotides match TRBD1. V trimming: 5 bases; J trimming: 6 bases; junction bases outside the gene matches: 8. The CDR3 runs 17 residues. CDR1 and CDR2 (germline): PRHDT, FYEKMQ (reference sequence). Here the CDR3 DNA reads TGTGCCAGCAGCGCTTACGGGACAGGGGGCGGTAATTCACCCCTCCACTTT. It specifies CASSAYGTGGGNSPLHF.

This clonotype was observed a few times. J is TRBJ1-1 and V is TRBV29-1; no reliable D call. The CDR3 has 13 residues. CDR1 is SQVTM, CDR2 ANQGSEA, per germline. The germline V and J ends were trimmed by 7 bases and 7 bases, with 19 bases remaining between them. CDR3 protein: CSAGGRSYYEAFF. DNA of the CDR3: TGCAGCGCGGGAGGACGGTCCTACTATGAAGCTTTCTTT.

This clonotype has at least ten counts. This rearrangement joins TRBV12-3 or TRBV12-4 to TRBJ2-3; 9 bases agree with TRBD2. Trimming at V came to 1 base and at J to 9 bases, leaving 11 bases not matched to a gene. The length of the CDR3 is 16 residues. Written as DNA, the CDR3 is TGTGCCAGCAGTTTAGATGGCGGGGGGGCGCCTCCGACGCAGTATTTT. It yields the protein CASSLDGGGAPPTQYF.

This clonotype was observed at least ten times. This chain connects TRBV24-1 to TRBJ2-2, with D perhaps matching TRBD1 or TRBD2 (5 bases each). Germline loops: CDR1 KGHDR, CDR2 SFDVKD. The CDR3 sequence is 16 residues long. V was shortened by 3 bases and J by 0 bases, with 10 bases between the two germline ends. CDR3 region: CATSDEGRSNTGELFF. The CDR3 bases are TGTGCCACCAGTGATGAGGGACGGTCGAACACCGGGGAGCTGTTTTTT.

This clonotype occurred many times. V usage is TRBV5-1 and J usage is TRBJ2-4; no firm D call. V was pared by 4 bases and J by 4 bases, with 9 bases between. The germline gives CDR1 SGHRS, CDR2 YFSETQ. The CDR3 covers 13 residues. Here the CDR3 reads CASSPGPKNIQYF. The CDR3 region has the DNA TGCGCCAGCAGCCCAGGACCTAAAAACATTCAGTACTTC.

In its sample, this clonotype was seen many times. The chain carries TRBV28 and TRBJ2-7; D is tentatively TRBD1 or TRBD2 (7 bases each). CDR1 and CDR2 (germline): MDHEN, SYDVKM. CDR3 length equals 15 residues. V was pared by 5 bases and J by 5 bases, with 19 bases between. The CDR3, as DNA: TGTGCCAGCAGTACACAGGGGAGGGCAATGGACGAGCAGTACTTC. Protein sequence: CASSTQGRAMDEQYF.

This clonotype was seen ten or more times. The rearrangement links TRBV25-1 to TRBJ2-5; the D call may be TRBD1 or TRBD2 (5 bases each). CDR3 size: 14 residues. The V end lost 4 bases, the J end lost 6 bases, and 15 bases lay between the germline ends. CDR1 and CDR2 (germline): MGHDK, SYGVNS. CDR3 sequence: CASSARGLGQTQYF. In DNA form, the CDR3 reads TGTGCCAGCAGTGCCCGGGGCCTAGGCCAGACCCAGTACTTC.

J is TRBJ2-1 and V is TRBV6-5; D is uncertain. This CDR3 has 14 residues. Germline V CDR1 and CDR2: MNHEY, SVGAGI. The V end lost 6 bases, the J end lost 4 bases, and 13 bases lay between the germline ends. The CDR3 sequence: CASRPITSYNEQFF. The CDR3 nucleotides are TGTGCCAGCAGGCCTATTACAAGTTACAATGAGCAGTTCTTC.

The chain joins TRBV9 to TRBJ2-3; D tentatively fits TRBD1 or TRBD2 (7 bases each). Trimming pared 4 bases from V and 6 bases from J, leaving 21 bases between. CDR1 and CDR2 from the germline V gene are SGDLS and YYNGEE. The CDR3 spans 16 residues. CDR3 bases: TGTGCCAGCAGCCCAGGGAGGGGGCCCACCGTCGATACGCAGTATTTT. It is translated as CASSPGRGPTVDTQYF.

This clonotype was seen more than once but under ten times. The chain joins TRBV11-2 to TRBJ2-1, with D unresolved. V shed 1 base and J shed 7 bases, with 8 bases lying between them. The CDR3 runs to 13 residues. Germline V gene lookup returns CDR1 SGHAT and CDR2 FQNNGV. The DNA for the CDR3 is TGTGCCAGCAGCTTAGTCCGGCGGAATGAGCAGTTCTTC. Translating it yields CASSLVRRNEQFF. Together with reference TRBV11-2 and TRBJ2-1, the CDR3 gives the full variable domain: EAGVAQSPRYKIIEKRQSVAFWCNPISGHATLYWYQQILGQGPKLLIQFQNNGVVDDSQLPKDRFSAERLKGVDSTLKIQPAKLEDSAVYLCASSLVRRNEQFFGPGTRLTVL.

This clonotype came up once. Given a much more abundant clone one base away, this may be a read error. V is TRBV9 and J is TRBJ1-1; 9 bases fit TRBD1. With V trimmed by 6 bases and J by 4 bases, 13 bases remained unmatched. CDR1 and CDR2 (germline): SGDLS, YYNGEE. This CDR3 is built from 16 residues. Here the CDR3 reads CASNVSAGTGPTEAFF. CDR3 DNA: TGTGCCAGCAACGTGTCAGCCGGGACAGGGCCCACTGAAGCTTTCTTT.